A selection of T cell receptor beta chains follows, all from one sample in a study of blood T cells in healthy people across ages. From the 5' RACE reads, TCRdb called clonotypes with MiXCR, one entry per CDR3 protein. This repertoire shows hundreds of thousands of distinct CDR3 sequences, around 49% found once; its top ten account for roughly 13%. Material: blood. The origin of the receptors is a man in his thirties or forties in good health. Each CDR3 is given with its conserved first and last residue. A clone size is listed for some rows: how often the clone was seen (once, few, many), or a class if it is expanded.

CDR3: CASSLRDEKLFF; length: 12; size: once; V: TRBV11-2
CDR3: CASSPGQGASIFVDQETQYF; length: 20; size: few; V: TRBV5-1
CDR3: CSAREGNSPYEQYF; length: 14; size: -; V: TRBV20-1
CDR3: CSARDQNRGGNTEAFF; length: 16; size: many; V: TRBV20-1
CDR3: CASSLDASDTQYF; length: 13; size: -; V: TRBV4-1
CDR3: CATSESAGLKTQYF; length: 14; size: few; V: TRBV24-1
CDR3: CASSQGQQSSYEQYF; length: 15; size: -; V: TRBV4-2
CDR3: CSVLDSRHGEQFF; length: 13; size: many; V: TRBV29-1
CDR3: CASRAPIGTEAFF; length: 13; size: few; V: TRBV25-1
CDR3: CASSEAGGGIYEQFF; length: 15; size: -; V: TRBV2
CDR3: CASSSPSRGGYGYTF; length: 15; size: few; V: TRBV28
CDR3: CSASRGTGALNTEAFF; length: 16; size: -; V: TRBV29-1
CDR3: CASSQDPYNEQFF; length: 13; size: -; V: TRBV4-1
CDR3: CSARKDRADTEAFF; length: 14; size: -; V: TRBV20-1
CDR3: CASSQHRVGTEAFF; length: 14; size: -; V: TRBV4-1
CDR3: CSVEDPDSYEQYF; length: 13; size: few; V: TRBV29-1
CDR3: CASSLPRNNEKLFF; length: 14; size: -; V: TRBV5-6
CDR3: CSASRDRSTDTQYF; length: 14; size: -; V: TRBV20-1
CDR3: CASSKGVAVTSTDTQYF; length: 17; size: -; V: TRBV21-1
CDR3: CASSLAFPQGKETQYF; length: 16; size: -; V: TRBV7-9
CDR3: CASSQDPEQGPEKLFF; length: 16; size: few; V: TRBV3-1
CDR3: CATSEAGTDTQYF; length: 13; size: -; V: TRBV24-1
CDR3: CASSVGTSGTVYPDTQYF; length: 18; size: -; V: TRBV5-1
CDR3: CASSLEFSRSTEAFF; length: 15; size: few; V: TRBV5-5
CDR3: CASSPFSGTGGQPQHF; length: 16; size: many; V: TRBV4-2
CDR3: CASRAPQVDGYTF; length: 13; size: -; V: TRBV28
CDR3: CASSYDLGGYTF; length: 12; size: many; V: TRBV6-5
CDR3: CATSNYRGQTQYF; length: 13; size: -; V: TRBV24-1
CDR3: CSVGDRGGCEQYF; length: 13; size: -; V: TRBV29-1
CDR3: CASSFDREGSQYF; length: 13; size: -; V: TRBV11-1
CDR3: CASSAPRRTTEQYF; length: 14; size: few; V: TRBV28
CDR3: CASSRTNYGYTF; length: 12; size: -; V: TRBV12-3/TRBV12-4
CDR3: CTSSQEVPMGEQYF; length: 14; size: -; V: TRBV4-3
CDR3: CASRIGGGGLYEQYF; length: 15; size: -; V: TRBV6-2/TRBV6-3
CDR3: CASSPGGRTNYGYTF; length: 15; size: -; V: TRBV3-1
CDR3: CASSQSGGAYNEQFF; length: 15; size: many; V: TRBV3-1
CDR3: CASSERGNYGYTF; length: 13; size: few; V: TRBV2
CDR3: CASSYDGRTQYF; length: 12; size: -; V: TRBV6-2/TRBV6-3
CDR3: CASGLATYEQYF; length: 12; size: -; V: TRBV2
CDR3: CASSPTDRGAYREEQFF; length: 17; size: -; V: TRBV28
CDR3: CASSRSGDLHEQYF; length: 14; size: -; V: TRBV28
CDR3: CASSLASGHEQFF; length: 13; size: -; V: TRBV7-8
CDR3: CSARTNRGRNERFF; length: 14; size: -; V: TRBV20-1